The 5 T cell receptor beta chains below all came from one sample that was sequenced in a study of cytomegalovirus exposure and HLA in healthy donors. PCR amplification relied on 60 Vbeta primers (plus 13 Jbeta primers). TCRdb's table, derived via immunoSEQ multiplex PCR, lists solely in-frame clones and lacks some. The sample has over 60,000 clones; over 70% are singletons. Material for sequencing was PBMCs. These TCRs come from a man in his 70s in good health and CMV-seronegative.

The chain uses TRBV4-1 and TRBJ1-6; D may be TRBD1 (6 bases). The CDR3 runs to 15 residues. Trimming stripped 0 bases from V and 10 bases from J, with 13 bases between. From germline, CDR1 is MGHRA and CDR2 YSYEKL. The CDR3 protein is CASSQDPEGVSPLHF. CDR3 nucleotide sequence: TGCGCCAGCAGCCAAGACCCCGAGGGGGTATCACCCCTCCACTTT.

This clone was seen a handful of times. This rearrangement joins TRBV7-2 to TRBJ1-4, with a tentative D call TRBD1 (6 bases). The V gene's germline CDR1 is SGHTA and CDR2 FQGNSA. The ends were cut back, 1 base at V and 7 bases at J, with 13 bases in the middle. The CDR3 loop spans 15 amino acids. Written as DNA, the CDR3 is TGTGCCAGCAGCTTAGTGGGGGCGCGTGGTGAAAAACTGTTTTTT. Amino acid sequence: CASSLVGARGEKLFF.

The V and J genes are TRBV7-2 and TRBJ1-3; the D gene is possibly TRBD1 (5 bases). Looked up from germline, CDR1 is SGHTA and CDR2 is FQGNSA. The germline V and J ends were trimmed by 1 base and 0 bases, with 10 bases remaining between them. The length of the CDR3 is 16 residues. CDR3 nucleotides: TGTGCCAGCAGCTTAGGGGGGAGGGCCTCTGGAAACACCATATATTTT. This gives the protein CASSLGGRASGNTIYF.

This clone was seen only a few times. This rearrangement joins TRBV28 to TRBJ2-7; D might be TRBD1 (5 bases). CDR3 length: 13 amino acids. Trimming cost V 8 bases and J 0 bases, with 11 bases left between them. Germline CDR1 and CDR2: MDHEN and SYDVKM. The CDR3 nucleotides are TGTGCCAGCCATTCAGGGTACTCCTACGAGCAGTACTTC. Protein product: CASHSGYSYEQYF.

The V call is TRBV7-2, the J call TRBJ1-5, with 8 bases aligning to TRBD1. The CDR3 is 15 residues long. V dropped 3 bases and J dropped 3; count of bases not matched to a gene: 4. Germline CDR1 reads SGHTA; CDR2 reads FQGNSA. CDR3 protein: CASSFTQGVNQPQHF. The DNA for the CDR3 is TGTGCCAGCAGCTTCACACAGGGGGTCAATCAGCCCCAGCATTTT.